Below, one T cell receptor beta chain is given with its context. Its antigen is still unknown. This sample was included in a study of chemoradiotherapy in HPV16-positive cancers. Study context: Candidate HPV-specific T-cell clones and common TCR motifs came from functional assays in a couple of HPV16-positive patients. Study conclusions and caveats: Candidate HPV-specific clones and E7-related TCR motifs grew in tumor during treatment. Functional assays defining HPV-specific T cells used only a couple of HPV16-positive patients. For HPV16-positive patients, expanding HPV-responsive T cells associated with longer recurrence-free survival.

Here immunoSEQ multiplex PCR was the method, and the copy in TCRdb shows in-frame clones only, minus some. The table includes over 15,000 clones, 75% to 90% detected once. Germline V CDR1 and CDR2: SGHDN, FVKESK. The V end was cut by 1 base, the J end by 4 bases, with 14 bases between. This CDR3 has 16 residues. The receptor was isolated from a human donor with HPV-associated anogenital cancer. This specimen was blood, taken from a patient who underwent chemoradiotherapy. The V gene is TRBV14, the J gene TRBJ1-3; weak D call: TRBD1 (6 bases). The CDR3 DNA reads as TGTGCCAGCAGCCAAGCGCCGGGACACGGAGGAAACACCATATATTTT. This translates into CASSQAPGHGGNTIYF.